This T cell receptor beta chain stems from a study of blood T cell repertoires in COVID-19. Study overall: Some COVID-19 samples were acute and others convalescent; all came from the United States, Italy and Spain.

Trimming removed 5 bases from V and 3 bases from J, with 5 bases in between. CDR1 is KGHSH and CDR2 is LQKENI in the germline V gene. CDR3 size: 11 residues. Per the original methods: Estimates of nucleated cell counts were drawn from the amplification of reference gene primers. The table came from immunoSEQ multiplex PCR; TCRdb's copy has only in-frame clones and leaves some out. The V and J calls and the clone size are those of that table, but D and trimming were determined from the DNA. The table includes about 90,000 clones, 91% detected once. This clone was seen just once. The rearrangement uses TRBV18 and TRBJ2-7; D is unclear. The TCR was taken from a human donor with active COVID-19. The donor label of this sample is uncertain. The sample comprised peripheral blood. The CDR3 DNA follows: TGTGCCAGCTCAGGCAGCTACGAGCAGTACTTC. This translates into CASSGSYEQYF.